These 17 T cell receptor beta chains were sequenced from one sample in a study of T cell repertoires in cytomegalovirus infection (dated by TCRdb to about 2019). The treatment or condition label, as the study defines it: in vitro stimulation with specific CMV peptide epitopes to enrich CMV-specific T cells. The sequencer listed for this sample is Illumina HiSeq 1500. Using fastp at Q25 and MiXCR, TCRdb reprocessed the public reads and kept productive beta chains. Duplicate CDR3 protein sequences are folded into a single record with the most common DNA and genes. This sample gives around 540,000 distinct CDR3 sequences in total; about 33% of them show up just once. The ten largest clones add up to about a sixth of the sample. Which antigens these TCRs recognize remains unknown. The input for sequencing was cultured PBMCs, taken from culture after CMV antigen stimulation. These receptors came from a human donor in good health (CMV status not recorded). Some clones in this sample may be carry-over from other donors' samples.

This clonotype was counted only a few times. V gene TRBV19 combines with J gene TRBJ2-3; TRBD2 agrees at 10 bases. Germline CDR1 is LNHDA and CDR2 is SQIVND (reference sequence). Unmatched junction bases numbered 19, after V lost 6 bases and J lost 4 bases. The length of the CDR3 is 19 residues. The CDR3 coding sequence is TGTGCCAGTAGCCACCCTCTAAATACGGCTAGCGGGAGATCAGATACGCAGTATTTT. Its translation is CASSHPLNTASGRSDTQYF.

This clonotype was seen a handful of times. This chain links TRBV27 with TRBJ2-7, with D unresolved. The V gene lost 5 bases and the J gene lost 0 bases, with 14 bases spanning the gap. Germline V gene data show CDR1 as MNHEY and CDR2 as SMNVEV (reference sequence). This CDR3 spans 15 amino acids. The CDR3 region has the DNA TGTGCCAGCAGTCCACCATACGCGAGCTCCTACGAGCAGTACGTC. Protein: CASSPPYASSYEQYV.

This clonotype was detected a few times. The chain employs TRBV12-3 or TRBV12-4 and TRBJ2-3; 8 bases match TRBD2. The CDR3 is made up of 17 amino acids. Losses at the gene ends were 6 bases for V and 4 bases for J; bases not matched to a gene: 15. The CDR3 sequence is CASSIREGTPRSDTQYF. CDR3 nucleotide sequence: TGTGCCAGCAGCATCCGGGAGGGAACCCCGCGATCAGATACGCAGTATTTT.

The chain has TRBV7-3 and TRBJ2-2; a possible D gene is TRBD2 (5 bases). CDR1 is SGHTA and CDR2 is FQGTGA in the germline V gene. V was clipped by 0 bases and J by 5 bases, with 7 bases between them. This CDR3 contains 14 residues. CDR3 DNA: TGTGCCAGCAGCTTAACGACGGGAACCGGGGAGCTGTTTTTT. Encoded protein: CASSLTTGTGELFF. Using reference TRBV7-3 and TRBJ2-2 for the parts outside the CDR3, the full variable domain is GAGVSQTPSNKVTEKGKYVELRCDPISGHTALYWYRQSLGQGPEFLIYFQGTGAADDSGLPNDRFFAVRPEGSVSTLKIQRTERGDSAVYLCASSLTTGTGELFFGEGSRLTVL.

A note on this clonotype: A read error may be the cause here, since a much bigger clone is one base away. This CDR3 reads CASSLDLNSPLHF. CDR3 coding DNA: TGTGCCAGCAGCTTAGATCTGAATTCACCCCTCCACTTT. V gene TRBV11-2 combines with J gene TRBJ1-6; D remains ambiguous. V lost 0 bases to trimming and J lost 7 bases, with 4 bases between them. Germline-derived CDR1 and CDR2 are SGHAT and FQNNGV. CDR3 length: 13 amino acids. Filled out from reference TRBV11-2 and TRBJ1-6, the complete variable domain reads EAGVAQSPRYKIIEKRQSVAFWCNPISGHATLYWYQQILGQGPKLLIQFQNNGVVDDSQLPKDRFSAERLKGVDSTLKIQPAKLEDSAVYLCASSLDLNSPLHFGNGTRLTVT.

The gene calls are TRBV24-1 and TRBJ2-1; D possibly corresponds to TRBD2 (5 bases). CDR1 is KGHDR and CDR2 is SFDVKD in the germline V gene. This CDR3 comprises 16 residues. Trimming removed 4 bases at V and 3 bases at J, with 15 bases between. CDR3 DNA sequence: TGTGCCACCAGTGAGGTTGGCGCGGAGGACTACAATGAGCAGTTCTTC. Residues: CATSEVGAEDYNEQFF.

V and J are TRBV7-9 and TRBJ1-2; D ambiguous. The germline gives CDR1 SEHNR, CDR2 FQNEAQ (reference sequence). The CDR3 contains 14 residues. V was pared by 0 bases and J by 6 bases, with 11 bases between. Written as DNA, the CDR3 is TGTGCCAGCAGCTTAGCGAGTCGAGGCAATGGCTACACCTTC. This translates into CASSLASRGNGYTF.

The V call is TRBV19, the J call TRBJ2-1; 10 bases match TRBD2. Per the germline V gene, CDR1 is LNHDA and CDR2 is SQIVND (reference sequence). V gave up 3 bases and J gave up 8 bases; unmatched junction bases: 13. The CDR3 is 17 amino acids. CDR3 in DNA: TGTGCCAGTAGTATTTTAATGAGTAGCGGGAGGTTGCATGAGCAGTTCTTC. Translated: CASSILMSSGRLHEQFF.

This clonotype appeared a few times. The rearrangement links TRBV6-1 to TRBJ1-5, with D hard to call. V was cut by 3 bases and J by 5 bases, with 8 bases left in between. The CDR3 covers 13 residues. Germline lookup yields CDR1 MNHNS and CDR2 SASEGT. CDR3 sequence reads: CASSDTQDQPQHF. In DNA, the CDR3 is TGTGCCAGCAGTGATACTCAGGATCAGCCCCAGCATTTT.

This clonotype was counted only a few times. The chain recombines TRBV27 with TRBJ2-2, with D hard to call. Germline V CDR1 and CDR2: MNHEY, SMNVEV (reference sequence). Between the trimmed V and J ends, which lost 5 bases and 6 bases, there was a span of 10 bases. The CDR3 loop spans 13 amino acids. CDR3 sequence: CASSLNFAGELFF. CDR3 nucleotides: TGTGCCAGCAGTCTGAATTTCGCCGGGGAGCTGTTTTTT.

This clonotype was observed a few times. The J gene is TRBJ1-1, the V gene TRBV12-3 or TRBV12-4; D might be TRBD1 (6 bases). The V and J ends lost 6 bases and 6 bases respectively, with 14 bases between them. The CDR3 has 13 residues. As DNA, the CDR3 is TGTGCCAGCAGCCTGGGGACACCCTCTGAAGCTTTCTTT. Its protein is CASSLGTPSEAFF.

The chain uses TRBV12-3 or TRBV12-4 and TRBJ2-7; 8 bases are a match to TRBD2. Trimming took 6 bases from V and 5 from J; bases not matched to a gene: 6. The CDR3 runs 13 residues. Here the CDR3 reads CASRQRGGNEQYF. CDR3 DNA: TGTGCCAGCAGACAACGGGGGGGGAACGAGCAGTACTTC.

CDR3 residues: CASSPWTPGELFF. The CDR3 DNA sequence: TGTGCCAGCAGTCCGTGGACACCCGGGGAGCTGTTTTTT. The rearrangement joins TRBV6-8 to TRBJ2-2; tentatively, D is TRBD1 (5 bases). V lost 5 bases and J lost 6, with 10 bases in between. From germline, CDR1 is MNHGY and CDR2 SAAAGT. The CDR3 spans 13 residues.

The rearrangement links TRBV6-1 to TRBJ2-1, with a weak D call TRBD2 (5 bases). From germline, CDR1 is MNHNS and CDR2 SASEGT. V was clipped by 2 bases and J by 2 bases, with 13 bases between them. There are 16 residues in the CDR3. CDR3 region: CASSEWVGSPYNEQFF. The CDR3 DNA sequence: TGTGCCAGCAGTGAATGGGTAGGGAGCCCCTACAATGAGCAGTTCTTC.

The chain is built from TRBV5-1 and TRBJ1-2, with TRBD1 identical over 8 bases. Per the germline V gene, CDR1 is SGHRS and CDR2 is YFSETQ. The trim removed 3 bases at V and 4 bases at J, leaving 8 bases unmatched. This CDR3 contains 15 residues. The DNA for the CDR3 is TGCGCCAGCAGCTCTGAATCAGGGGGCAGCTATGGCTACACCTTC. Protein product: CASSSESGGSYGYTF.

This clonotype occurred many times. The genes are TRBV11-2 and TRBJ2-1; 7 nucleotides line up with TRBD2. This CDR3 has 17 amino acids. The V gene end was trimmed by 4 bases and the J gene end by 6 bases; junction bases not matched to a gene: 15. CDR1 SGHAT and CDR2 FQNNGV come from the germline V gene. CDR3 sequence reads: CASSWPRGSARGNEQFF. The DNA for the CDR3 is TGTGCCAGCAGCTGGCCCCGCGGGAGCGCGAGGGGCAATGAGCAGTTCTTC.

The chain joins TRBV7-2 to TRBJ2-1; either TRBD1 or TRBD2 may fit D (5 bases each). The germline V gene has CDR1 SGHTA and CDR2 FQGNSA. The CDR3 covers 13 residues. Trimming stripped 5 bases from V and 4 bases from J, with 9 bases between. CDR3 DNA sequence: TGTGCCAGCAGCCGAGGGGCTTACAATGAGCAGTTCTTC. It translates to CASSRGAYNEQFF.